The clone carrying this T cell receptor beta chain was counted ten times or more. The record originates from a study of blood T cell repertoires in COVID-19. Study as a whole: COVID-19 samples collected from the United States, Italy and Spain covered acute and convalescent phases. The cDNA or gDNA used as material had been derived from T cells, B-cell-depleted T cells, or PBMCs.

Trimming stripped 0 bases from V and 10 bases from J, with 13 bases between. The CDR3 consists of 15 residues. Germline V CDR1 and CDR2: LGHNA, YNFKEQ. Authors' data handling: Counts of nucleated cells, estimated from reference gene primer amplification, were obtained. Some clones are missing from TCRdb's copy, which holds only in-frame ones; the method was immunoSEQ multiplex PCR. V, J and clone size are taken as reported in that table, and D and trimming were inferred from the DNA itself. Of tens of thousands of clones listed, about 86% are singletons. The chain joins TRBV4-2 to TRBJ1-6; possible D gene TRBD1, 6 bases. The sequencing input was peripheral blood. The clonotype was recovered from a woman aged 60-75 years with acute or convalescent COVID-19. The CDR3 is CASSQDAGVGSPLHF. The CDR3 nucleotides read TGTGCCAGCAGCCAAGACGCAGGGGTAGGATCACCCCTCCACTTT.